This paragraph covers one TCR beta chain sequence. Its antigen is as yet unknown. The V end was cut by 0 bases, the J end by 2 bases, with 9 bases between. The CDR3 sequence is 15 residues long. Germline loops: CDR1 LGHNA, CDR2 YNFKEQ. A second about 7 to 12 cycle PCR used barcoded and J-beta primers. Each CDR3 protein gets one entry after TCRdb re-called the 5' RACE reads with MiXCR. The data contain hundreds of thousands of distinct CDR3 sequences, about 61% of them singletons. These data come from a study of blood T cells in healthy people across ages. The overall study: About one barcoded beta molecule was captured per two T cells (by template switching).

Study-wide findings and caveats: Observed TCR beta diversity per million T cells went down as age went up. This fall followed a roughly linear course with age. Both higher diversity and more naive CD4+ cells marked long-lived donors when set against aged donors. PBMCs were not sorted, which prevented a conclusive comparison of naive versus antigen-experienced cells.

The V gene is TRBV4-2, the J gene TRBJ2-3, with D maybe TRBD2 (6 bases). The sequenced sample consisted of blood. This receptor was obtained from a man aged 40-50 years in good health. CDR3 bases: TGTGCCAGCAGCCAAGACGGGGGATCCACAGATACGCAGTATTTT. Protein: CASSQDGGSTDTQYF.